This T cell receptor (beta chain) was identified during a study of blood T cell repertoires in COVID-19. Study at large: From the United States, Italy and Spain came samples of acute and convalescent COVID-19.

The CDR3 sequence is 15 residues long. V was clipped by 0 bases and J by 10 bases, with 13 bases between them. The germline V gene has CDR1 MNHEY and CDR2 SVGAGI. Clones were sequenced by immunoSEQ multiplex PCR, and TCRdb holds only the in-frame ones, with some missing. This repertoire shows approximately 100,000 clones, around 90% found once; its top ten account for about 5%. Sequencing was performed on peripheral blood. This receptor was obtained from a man between 65 and 85 years old with acute or convalescent COVID-19. The chain carries TRBV6-5 and TRBJ1-6, with a weak D call TRBD1 (5 bases). CDR3 loop: CASSYSGQGGSPLHF. The CDR3 region has the DNA TGTGCCAGCAGTTACTCGGGGCAGGGTGGCTCACCCCTCCACTTT.